This T cell receptor (beta chain) was sequenced in a study of T cells in Graves' hyperthyroidism and ophthalmopathy. Study overall: Upon initial diagnosis and before any treatment, peripheral blood was collected.

It was RNA transcripts that yielded the amplified TCR beta CDR3 regions. An initial round of RT-PCR targeting the TCR CDR3 relied on the HTBI primer set. TCRdb re-called the multiplex PCR reads through MiXCR, storing one row per CDR3 protein. The data contain fewer than 250,000 distinct CDR3 sequences, 16% of them seen just once; the ten biggest clones take up around 28%. The sample holds many counts of this clonotype. Patients with ophthalmopathy all had a Clinical Activity Score of at least 3, a NOSPECS grade of at least 4 and duration under 3 months. Criteria for exclusion of patients were uncontrolled infection, other autoimmune disease, pregnancy or lactation. Sequences were obtained from blood. This sequence originates from a woman aged 18 to 35 with Graves' ophthalmopathy.

The DNA of the CDR3 is TGTGCCAGCAGCCCCGGAGGGCCCCACAATGAGCAGTTCTTC. Protein: CASSPGGPHNEQFF. The gene calls are TRBV9 and TRBJ2-1; D perhaps matches TRBD2 (6 bases). Germline CDR1 reads SGDLS; CDR2 reads YYNGEE. There are 14 residues in the CDR3. Trimming cost V 4 bases and J 5 bases, with 13 bases left between them.